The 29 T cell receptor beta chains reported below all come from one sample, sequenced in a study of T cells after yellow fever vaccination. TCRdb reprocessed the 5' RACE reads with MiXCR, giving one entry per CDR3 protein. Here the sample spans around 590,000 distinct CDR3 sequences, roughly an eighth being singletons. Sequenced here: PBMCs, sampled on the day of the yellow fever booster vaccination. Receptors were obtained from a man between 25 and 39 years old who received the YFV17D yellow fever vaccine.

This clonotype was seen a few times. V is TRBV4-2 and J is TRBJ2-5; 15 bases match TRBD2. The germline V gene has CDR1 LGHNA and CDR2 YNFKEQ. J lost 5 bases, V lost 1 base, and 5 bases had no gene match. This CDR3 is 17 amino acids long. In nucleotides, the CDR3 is TGTGCCAGCAGCCAAGTAAGGACTAGCGGGAGGGACGAGACCCAGTACTTC. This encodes CASSQVRTSGRDETQYF.

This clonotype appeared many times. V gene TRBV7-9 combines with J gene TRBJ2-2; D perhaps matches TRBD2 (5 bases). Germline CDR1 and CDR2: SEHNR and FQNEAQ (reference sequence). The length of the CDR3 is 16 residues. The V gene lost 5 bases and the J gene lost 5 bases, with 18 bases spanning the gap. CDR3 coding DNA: TGTGCCAGCAGCAGACTCTTCGGGGAGATGACCGGGGAGCTGTTTTTT. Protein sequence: CASSRLFGEMTGELFF.

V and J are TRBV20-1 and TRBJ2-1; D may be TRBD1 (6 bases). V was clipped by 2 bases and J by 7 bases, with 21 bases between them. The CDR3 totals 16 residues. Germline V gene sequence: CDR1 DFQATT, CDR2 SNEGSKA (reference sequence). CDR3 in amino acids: CSARWGHRVEWNEQFF. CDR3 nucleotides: TGCAGTGCTAGATGGGGACACAGGGTTGAGTGGAATGAGCAGTTCTTC.

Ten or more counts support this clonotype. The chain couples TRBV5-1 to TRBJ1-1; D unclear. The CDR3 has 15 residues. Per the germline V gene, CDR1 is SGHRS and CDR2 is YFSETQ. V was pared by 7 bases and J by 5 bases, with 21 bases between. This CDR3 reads CASLKRPGVETEAFF. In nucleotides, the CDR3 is TGCGCCAGCCTCAAGCGTCCGGGAGTCGAGACTGAAGCTTTCTTT.

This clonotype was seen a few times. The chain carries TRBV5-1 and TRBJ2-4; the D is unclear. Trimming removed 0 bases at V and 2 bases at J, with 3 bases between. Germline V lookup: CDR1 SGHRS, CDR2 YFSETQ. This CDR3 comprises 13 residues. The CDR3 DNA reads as TGCGCCAGCAGCTTGGCCCCCAAAAACATTCAGTACTTC. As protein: CASSLAPKNIQYF.

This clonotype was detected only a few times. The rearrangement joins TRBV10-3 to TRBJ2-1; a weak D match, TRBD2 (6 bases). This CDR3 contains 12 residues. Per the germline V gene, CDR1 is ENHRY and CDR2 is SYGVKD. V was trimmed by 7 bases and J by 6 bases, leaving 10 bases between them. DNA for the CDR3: TGTGCCATCAATCGCGGGATCAATGAGCAGTTCTTC. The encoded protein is CAINRGINEQFF.

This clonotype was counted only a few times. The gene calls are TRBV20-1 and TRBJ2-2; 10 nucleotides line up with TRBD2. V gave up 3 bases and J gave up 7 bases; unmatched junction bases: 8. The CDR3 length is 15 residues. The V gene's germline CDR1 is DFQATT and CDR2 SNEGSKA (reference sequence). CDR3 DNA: TGCAGTGCTAGGACTAGCGGGTTGGCAGTCGGGGAGCTGTTTTTT. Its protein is CSARTSGLAVGELFF.

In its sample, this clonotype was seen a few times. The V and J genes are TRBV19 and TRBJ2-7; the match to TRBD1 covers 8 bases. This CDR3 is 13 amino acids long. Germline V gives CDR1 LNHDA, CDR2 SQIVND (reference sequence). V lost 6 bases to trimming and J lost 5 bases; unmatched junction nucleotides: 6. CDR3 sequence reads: CASRLRGHNEQYF. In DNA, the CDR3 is TGTGCCAGTAGGCTCAGGGGGCACAACGAGCAGTACTTC.

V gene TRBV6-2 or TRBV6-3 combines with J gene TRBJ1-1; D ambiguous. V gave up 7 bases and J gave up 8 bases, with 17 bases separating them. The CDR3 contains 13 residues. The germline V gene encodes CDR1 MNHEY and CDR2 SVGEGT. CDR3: CASTEPLKLEAFF. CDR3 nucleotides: TGTGCCAGCACCGAACCACTTAAGCTAGAAGCTTTCTTT.

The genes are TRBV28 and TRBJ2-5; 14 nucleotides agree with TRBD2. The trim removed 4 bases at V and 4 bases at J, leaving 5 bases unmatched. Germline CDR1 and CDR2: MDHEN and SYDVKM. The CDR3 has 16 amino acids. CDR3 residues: CASSSPGLAGAETQYF. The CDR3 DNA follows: TGTGCCAGCAGTTCCCCGGGACTAGCGGGAGCAGAGACCCAGTACTTC.

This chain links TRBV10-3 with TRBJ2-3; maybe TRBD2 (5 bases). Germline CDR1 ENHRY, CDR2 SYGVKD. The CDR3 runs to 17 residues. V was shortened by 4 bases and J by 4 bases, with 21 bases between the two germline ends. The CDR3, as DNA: TGTGCCATCAGTGGTTCTGTGAGTAGCGCCCAGGCAGATACGCAGTATTTT. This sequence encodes CAISGSVSSAQADTQYF.

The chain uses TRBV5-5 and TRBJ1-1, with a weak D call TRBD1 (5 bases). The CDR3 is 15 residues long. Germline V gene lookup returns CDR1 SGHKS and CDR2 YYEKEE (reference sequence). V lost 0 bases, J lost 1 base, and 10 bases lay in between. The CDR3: CASSLGGVENTEAFF. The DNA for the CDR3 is TGTGCCAGCAGCTTGGGAGGGGTCGAGAACACTGAAGCTTTCTTT. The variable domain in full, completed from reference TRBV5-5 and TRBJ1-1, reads DAGVTQSPTHLIKTRGQQVTLRCSPISGHKSVSWYQQVLGQGPQFIFQYYEKEERGRGNFPDRFSARQFPNYSSELNVNALLLGDSALYLCASSLGGVENTEAFFGQGTRLTVV.

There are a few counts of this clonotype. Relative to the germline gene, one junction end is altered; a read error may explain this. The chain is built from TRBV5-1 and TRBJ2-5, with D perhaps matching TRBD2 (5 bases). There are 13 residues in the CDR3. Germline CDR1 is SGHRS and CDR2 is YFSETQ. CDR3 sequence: CASTLGVRETQYF. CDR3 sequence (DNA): TGCGCCAGCACCTTGGGAGTGCGAGAGACCCAGTACTTC.

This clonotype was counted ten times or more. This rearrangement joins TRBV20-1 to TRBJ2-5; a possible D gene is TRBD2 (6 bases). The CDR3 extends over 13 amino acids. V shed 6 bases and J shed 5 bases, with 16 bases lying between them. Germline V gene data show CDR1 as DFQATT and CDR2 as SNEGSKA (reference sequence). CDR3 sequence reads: CSANRRDRETQYF. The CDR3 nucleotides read TGCAGTGCCAATCGGCGGGATCGGGAGACCCAGTACTTC.

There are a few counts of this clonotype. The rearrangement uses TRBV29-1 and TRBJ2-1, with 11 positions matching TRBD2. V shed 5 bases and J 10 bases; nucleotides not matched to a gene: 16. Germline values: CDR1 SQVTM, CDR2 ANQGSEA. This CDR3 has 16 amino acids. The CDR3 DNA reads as TGCAGCGTTAATAAGGGACTAGCGGCTACCTTGGGGGAGCAGTTCTTC. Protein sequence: CSVNKGLAATLGEQFF.

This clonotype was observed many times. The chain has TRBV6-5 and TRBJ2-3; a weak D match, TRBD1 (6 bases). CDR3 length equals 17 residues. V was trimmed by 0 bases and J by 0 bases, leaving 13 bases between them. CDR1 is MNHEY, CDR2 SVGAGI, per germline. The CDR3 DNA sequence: TGTGCCAGCAGTTACTCGACGACAGGAGTTAGCACAGATACGCAGTATTTT. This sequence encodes CASSYSTTGVSTDTQYF.

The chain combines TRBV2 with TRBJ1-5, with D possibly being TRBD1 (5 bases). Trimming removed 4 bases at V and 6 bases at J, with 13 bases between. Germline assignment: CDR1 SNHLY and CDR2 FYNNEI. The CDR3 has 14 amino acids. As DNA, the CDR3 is TGTGCCAGCAGTGGAGGGGCAGCGGTTCAGCCCCAGCATTTT. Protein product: CASSGGAAVQPQHF.

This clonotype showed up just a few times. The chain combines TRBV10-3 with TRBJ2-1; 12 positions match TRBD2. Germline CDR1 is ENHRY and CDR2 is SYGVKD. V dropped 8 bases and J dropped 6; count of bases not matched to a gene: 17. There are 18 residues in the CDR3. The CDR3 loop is CAIQDTRTSGTVINEQFF. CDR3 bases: TGTGCCATCCAAGACACAAGGACTAGCGGGACGGTAATCAATGAGCAGTTCTTC.

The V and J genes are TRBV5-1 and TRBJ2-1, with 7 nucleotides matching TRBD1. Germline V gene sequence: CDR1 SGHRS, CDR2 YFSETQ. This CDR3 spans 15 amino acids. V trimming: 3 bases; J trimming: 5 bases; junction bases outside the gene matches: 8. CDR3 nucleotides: TGCGCCAGCAGCTCCCTATCCGGACAGGACAATGAGCAGTTCTTC. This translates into CASSSLSGQDNEQFF.

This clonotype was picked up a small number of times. The chain's CDR3 is CASSRATGQETQYF. The CDR3 DNA is TGTGCCAGCTCACGGGCGACGGGCCAAGAGACCCAGTACTTC. The chain employs TRBV18 and TRBJ2-5; D not resolved. CDR3 length: 14 residues. The ends were cut back, 4 bases at V and 1 base at J, with 10 bases in the middle. Germline CDR1 reads KGHSH; CDR2 reads LQKENI. Supplemented by reference TRBV18 and TRBJ2-5, the full variable domain reads NAGVMQNPRHLVRRRGQEARLRCSPMKGHSHVYWYRQLPEEGLKFMVYLQKENIIDESGMPKERFSAEFPKEGPSILRIQQVVRGDSAAYFCASSRATGQETQYFGPGTRLLVL.

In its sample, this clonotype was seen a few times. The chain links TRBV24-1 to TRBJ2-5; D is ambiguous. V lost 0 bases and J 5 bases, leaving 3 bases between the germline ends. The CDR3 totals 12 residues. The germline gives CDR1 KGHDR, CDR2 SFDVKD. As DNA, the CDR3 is TGTGCCACCAGTGATTTGTGGGAGACCCAGTACTTC. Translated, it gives CATSDLWETQYF.

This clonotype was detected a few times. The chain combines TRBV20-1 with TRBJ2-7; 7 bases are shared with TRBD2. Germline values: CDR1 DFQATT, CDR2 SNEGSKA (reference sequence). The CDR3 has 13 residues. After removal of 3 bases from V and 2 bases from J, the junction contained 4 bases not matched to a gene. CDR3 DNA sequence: TGCAGTGCTAGCCTTGCGGGGGCCTACGAGCAGTACTTC. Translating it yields CSASLAGAYEQYF.

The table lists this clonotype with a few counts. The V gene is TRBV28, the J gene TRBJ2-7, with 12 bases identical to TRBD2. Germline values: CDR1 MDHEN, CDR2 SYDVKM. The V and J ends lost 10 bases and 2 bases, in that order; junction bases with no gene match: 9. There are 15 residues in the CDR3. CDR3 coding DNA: TGTGCCACCAATCTAGCGGGAGGGCCGACCTACGAGCAGTACTTC. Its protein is CATNLAGGPTYEQYF.

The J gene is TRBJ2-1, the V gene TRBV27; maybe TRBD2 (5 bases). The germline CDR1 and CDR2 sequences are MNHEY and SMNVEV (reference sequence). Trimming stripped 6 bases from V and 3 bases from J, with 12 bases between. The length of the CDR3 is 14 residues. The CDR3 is CASSHLANYNEQFF. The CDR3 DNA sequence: TGTGCCAGCAGCCACCTAGCAAACTACAATGAGCAGTTCTTC.

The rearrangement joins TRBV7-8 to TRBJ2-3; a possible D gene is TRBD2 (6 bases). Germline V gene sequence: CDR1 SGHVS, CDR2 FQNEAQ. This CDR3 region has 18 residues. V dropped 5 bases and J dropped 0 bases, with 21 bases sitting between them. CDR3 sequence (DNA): TGTGCCAGCAGCCAATACCTTAGCCAACTAGCTAGCACAGATACGCAGTATTTT. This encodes CASSQYLSQLASTDTQYF.

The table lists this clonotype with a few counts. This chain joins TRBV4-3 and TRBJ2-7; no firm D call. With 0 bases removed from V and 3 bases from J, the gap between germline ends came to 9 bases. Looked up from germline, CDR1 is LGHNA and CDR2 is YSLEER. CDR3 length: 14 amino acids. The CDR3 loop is CASSQERGVYEQYF. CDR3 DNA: TGCGCCAGCAGCCAAGAGCGTGGCGTCTACGAGCAGTACTTC.

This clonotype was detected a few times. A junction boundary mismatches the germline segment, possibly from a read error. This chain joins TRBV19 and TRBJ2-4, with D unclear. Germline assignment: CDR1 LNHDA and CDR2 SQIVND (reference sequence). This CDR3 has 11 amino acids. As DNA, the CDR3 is TGTGCCAGTAGTCATACTATGGCCCTCGCCTTC. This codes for CASSHTMALAF.

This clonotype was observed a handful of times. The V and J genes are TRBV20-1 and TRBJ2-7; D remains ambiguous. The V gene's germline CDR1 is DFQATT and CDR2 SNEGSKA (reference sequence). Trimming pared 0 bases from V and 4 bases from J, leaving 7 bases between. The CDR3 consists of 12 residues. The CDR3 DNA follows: TGCAGTGCTAGAGATCGAGAATACGAGCAGTACTTC. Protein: CSARDREYEQYF.

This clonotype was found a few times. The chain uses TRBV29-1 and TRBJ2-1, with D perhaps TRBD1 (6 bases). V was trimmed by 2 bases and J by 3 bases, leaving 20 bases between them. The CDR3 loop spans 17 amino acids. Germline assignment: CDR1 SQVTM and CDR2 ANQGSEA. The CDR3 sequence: CSVEKVGGHYLYNEQFF. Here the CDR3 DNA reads TGCAGCGTTGAAAAGGTAGGGGGACACTACCTCTACAATGAGCAGTTCTTC.